The 11 T cell receptor beta chains below were found in one sample sequenced in a study of blood T cell repertoires in COVID-19. Profiled with immunoSEQ multiplex PCR; TCRdb holds only in-frame clones, not every one. The sample comprises around 700,000 clones, about 90% of which are singletons, and roughly 0.25% rests with the top ten. Sample: peripheral blood. These receptors were obtained from a woman aged 18 to 35 with acute or convalescent COVID-19.

V and J are TRBV6-2 or TRBV6-3 and TRBJ1-1; TRBD1 matches 9 bases. The trim removed 2 bases at V and 6 bases at J, leaving 4 bases unmatched. The CDR3 consists of 14 residues. Germline V lookup: CDR1 MNHEY, CDR2 SVGEGT. The CDR3 DNA reads TGTGCCAGCAGTTACGGAGGACAGGGGCCTGAAGCTTTCTTT. This gives the protein CASSYGGQGPEAFF.

The chain is built from TRBV24-1 and TRBJ2-3, with D perhaps matching TRBD1 (5 bases). Germline V gene lookup returns CDR1 KGHDR and CDR2 SFDVKD. CDR3 size: 14 residues. The V end was cut by 0 bases, the J end by 4 bases, with 7 bases between. CDR3 sequence: CATSDLTGPDTQYF. The CDR3 nucleotides read TGTGCCACCAGTGATTTGACAGGCCCAGATACGCAGTATTTT.

This chain connects TRBV18 to TRBJ1-6; 7 positions match TRBD1. V was pared by 2 bases and J by 2 bases, with 18 bases of the junction left unmatched. The CDR3 has 21 residues. Germline V gene data show CDR1 as KGHSH and CDR2 as LQKENI. CDR3 nucleotide sequence: TGTGCCAGCTCACCATGGGACAGTCGGGTCTTGGGGCGTCCCTATAATTCACCCCTCCACTTT. Its protein is CASSPWDSRVLGRPYNSPLHF.

The rearrangement joins TRBV7-8 to TRBJ1-2; TRBD1 matches at 9 bases. The CDR3 has 13 residues. CDR1 SGHVS and CDR2 FQNEAQ come from the germline V gene. Trimming at V came to 3 bases and at J to 8 bases, leaving 4 bases not matched to a gene. CDR3 bases: TGTGCCAGCAGCTTGGACAGGGGATACGGCTACACCTTC. Translation gives CASSLDRGYGYTF.

The chain employs TRBV6-5 and TRBJ2-1; 8 positions match TRBD2. The CDR3 contains 14 residues. Germline CDR1 reads MNHEY; CDR2 reads SVGAGI. V trimming: 6 bases; J trimming: 4 bases; junction bases outside the gene matches: 5. In DNA form, the CDR3 reads TGTGCCAGCAGGGGCGGGGGGAATTACAATGAGCAGTTCTTC. It specifies CASRGGGNYNEQFF.

In its sample, this clone was seen once. This chain links TRBV13 with TRBJ1-3, with D perhaps matching TRBD1 (5 bases). The CDR3 has 14 amino acids. CDR1 and CDR2 (germline): PRHDT, FYEKMQ (reference sequence). Between the trimmed V and J ends, which lost 3 bases and 2 bases, there was a span of 8 bases. The CDR3 bases are TGTGCCAGCAGCTTGGGCAGGGCTGGAAACACCATATATTTT. It specifies CASSLGRAGNTIYF.

The chain carries TRBV5-1 and TRBJ2-5; weak D call: TRBD2 (6 bases). The V and J ends lost 4 bases and 5 bases respectively, with 15 bases between them. This CDR3 spans 14 amino acids. Germline CDR1 is SGHRS and CDR2 is YFSETQ. For the CDR3, the DNA is TGCGCCAGCAGCCGTACACTAGCTTGGGAGACCCAGTACTTC. Its translation is CASSRTLAWETQYF.

The rearrangement joins TRBV7-9 to TRBJ1-3; D gene uncertain. The CDR3 totals 16 residues. V gave up 1 base and J gave up 1 base, with 11 bases separating them. The germline V gene has CDR1 SEHNR and CDR2 FQNEAQ (reference sequence). CDR3 in DNA: TGTGCCAGCAGCTTAGATCCGAGGAGTTCTGGAAACACCATATATTTT. This translates into CASSLDPRSSGNTIYF.

The chain uses TRBV7-9 and TRBJ1-1; TRBD1 agrees at 12 bases. Germline V gene lookup returns CDR1 SEHNR and CDR2 FQNEAQ (reference sequence). CDR3 size: 15 residues. The V and J ends lost 5 bases and 4 bases, in that order; junction bases with no gene match: 5. CDR3 in amino acids: CASSGTGGVSTEAFF. The CDR3 nucleotides are TGTGCCAGCAGCGGGACAGGGGGCGTGAGCACTGAAGCTTTCTTT.

V usage is TRBV4-3 and J usage is TRBJ1-5; D unresolved. CDR1 and CDR2 from the germline V gene are LGHNA and YSLEER. The V end lost 4 bases, the J end lost 6 bases, and 16 bases lay between the germline ends. This CDR3 is built from 15 residues. Written as DNA, the CDR3 is TGCGCCAGCAGCCTGAACAGAAATTTACCTCAGCCCCAGCATTTT. It encodes CASSLNRNLPQPQHF.

V is TRBV5-1 and J is TRBJ2-2; 9 nucleotides line up with TRBD1. The CDR3 consists of 17 residues. V trimming: 0 bases; J trimming: 6 bases; junction bases outside the gene matches: 9. CDR1 and CDR2 from the germline V gene are SGHRS and YFSETQ. The CDR3 spells CASSLVFPGQGAGELFF. The CDR3 bases are TGCGCCAGCAGCTTGGTTTTTCCGGGACAGGGTGCCGGGGAGCTGTTTTTT. Full variable domain (remainder filled in from reference TRBV5-1 and TRBJ2-2): KAGVTQTPRYLIKTRGQQVTLSCSPISGHRSVSWYQQTPGQGLQFLFEYFSETQRNKGNFPGRFSGRQFSNSRSEMNVSTLELGDSALYLCASSLVFPGQGAGELFFGEGSRLTVL.